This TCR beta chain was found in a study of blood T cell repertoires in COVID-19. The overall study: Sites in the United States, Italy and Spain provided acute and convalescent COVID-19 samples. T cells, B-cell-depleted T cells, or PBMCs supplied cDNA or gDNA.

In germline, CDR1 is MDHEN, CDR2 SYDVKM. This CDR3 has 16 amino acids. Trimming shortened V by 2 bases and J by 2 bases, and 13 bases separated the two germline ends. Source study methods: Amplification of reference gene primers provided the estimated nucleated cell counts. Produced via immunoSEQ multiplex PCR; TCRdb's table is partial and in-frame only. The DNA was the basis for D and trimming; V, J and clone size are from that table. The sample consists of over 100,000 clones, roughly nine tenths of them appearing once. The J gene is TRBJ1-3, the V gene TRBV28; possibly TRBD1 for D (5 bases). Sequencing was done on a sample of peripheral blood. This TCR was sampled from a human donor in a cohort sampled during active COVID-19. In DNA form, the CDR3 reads TGTGCCAGCAGTTTACGCCAGGGAAAAGCTGGAAACACCATATATTTT. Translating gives CASSLRQGKAGNTIYF.